This TCR beta chain was sequenced for a study of OX40 agonist ivuxolimab in advanced cancers. In the study overall: Patients were dosed with the agonistic anti-OX40 (CD134) antibody ivuxolimab. Study results and caveats: Relative to CD4+ cells, CD8+ T cells on average had more expanded clones. There was clonal expansion of CD4+ and CD8+ blood T cells by week 6 at 0.1 to 3.0 mg/kg.

The sampling schedule covered blood at baseline, cycle 4 day 1, and cycle 7 day 1. Details on this clone: As yet, its antigen is unknown.

The protocol was immunoSEQ multiplex PCR, while the TCRdb copy is restricted to in-frame clones and leaves out a portion. The table includes some 96,000 clones, 80% to 95% detected once. This CDR3 is 16 amino acids long. V trimming: 3 bases; J trimming: 7 bases; junction bases outside the gene matches: 11. Germline values: CDR1 ENHRY, CDR2 SYGVKD. The sample in question was CD4+ or CD8+ T cells sorted from blood, obtained in a trial of the OX40 agonist ivuxolimab. The receptor was isolated from an adult with an advanced solid tumor such as melanoma, head and neck, liver or kidney cancer. The rearrangement uses TRBV10-3 and TRBJ2-1; 8 nucleotides match TRBD2. The CDR3 region is CAISEEAVASGNEQFF. CDR3 coding DNA: TGTGCCATCAGTGAAGAAGCGGTGGCTAGCGGGAATGAGCAGTTCTTC.